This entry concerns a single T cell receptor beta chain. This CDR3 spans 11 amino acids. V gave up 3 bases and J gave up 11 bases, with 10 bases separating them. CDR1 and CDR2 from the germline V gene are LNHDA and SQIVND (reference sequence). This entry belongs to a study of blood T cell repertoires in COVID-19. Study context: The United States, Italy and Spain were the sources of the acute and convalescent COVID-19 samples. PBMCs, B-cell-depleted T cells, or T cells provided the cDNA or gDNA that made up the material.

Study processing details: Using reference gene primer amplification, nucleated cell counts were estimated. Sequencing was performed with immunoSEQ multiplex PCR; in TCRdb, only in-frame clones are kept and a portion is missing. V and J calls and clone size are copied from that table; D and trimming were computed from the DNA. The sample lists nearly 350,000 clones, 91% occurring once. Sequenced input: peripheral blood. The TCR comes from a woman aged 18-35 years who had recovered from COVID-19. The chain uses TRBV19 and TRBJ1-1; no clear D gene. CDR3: CASSITGWAFF. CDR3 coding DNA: TGTGCCAGTAGTATTACGGGGTGGGCTTTCTTT.